The 3 T cell receptor beta chains below all came from one sample that was sequenced in a study of blood T cells in healthy people across ages. Alongside a J-beta primer mix, a sample-barcoded 5' primer served in a second PCR lasting about 7 to 11 cycles. TCRdb used MiXCR to reprocess the 5' RACE reads, holding one entry per CDR3 protein. In the table there are 700,000 to 800,000 distinct CDR3 sequences, roughly 41% of which are singletons. Sequencing used blood. These receptors were obtained from a woman aged 55 to 70 in good health.

The table lists this clonotype with a few counts. This clone may be a read error of a much larger clone one base away. The genes are TRBV10-3 and TRBJ2-1, with D hard to call. The J call may be incorrect, as the DNA end agrees better with TRBJ2-7. Germline-derived CDR1 and CDR2 are ENHRY and SYGVKD. CDR3 length: 14 residues. In nucleotides, the CDR3 is TGTGCCATCAGTTTGGATAGTTCCTACAATGAGCAGTACTTC. As protein: CAISLDSSYNEQYF.

The chain links TRBV6-2 or TRBV6-3 to TRBJ2-2; perhaps TRBD1 as D (7 bases). Germline assignment: CDR1 MNHEY and CDR2 SVGEGT. Trimming removed 2 bases at V and 2 bases at J, with 15 bases between. CDR3 length equals 17 residues. CDR3 DNA: TGTGCCAGCAGTTACACCAGGGGGGCCATAAACACCGGGGAGCTGTTTTTT. The encoded protein is CASSYTRGAINTGELFF.

The V gene is TRBV20-1, the J gene TRBJ2-7; possibly TRBD1 for D (5 bases). Germline values: CDR1 DFQATT, CDR2 SNEGSKA (reference sequence). The CDR3 runs 13 residues. Trimming shortened V by 3 bases and J by 0 bases, and 9 bases separated the two germline ends. CDR3 sequence (DNA): TGCAGTGCTAGGGACATGAGCTCCTACGAGCAGTACTTC. Protein product: CSARDMSSYEQYF.